The 14 T cell receptor beta chains below all came from one sample that was sequenced in a study of blood T cell repertoires in COVID-19. Sequencing was performed with immunoSEQ multiplex PCR; in TCRdb, only in-frame clones are kept and a portion is missing. There are about 300,000 clones in the sample; around 92% occur only once, and 2.5% to 3% lies in the top ten. The specimen sequenced was PBMCs or T cells enriched from blood (not recorded which). These receptors came from a woman between 50 and 59 years old who had been exposed to COVID-19.

V usage is TRBV2 and J usage is TRBJ1-1; D remains ambiguous. Trimming removed 7 bases from V and 2 bases from J, with 11 bases in between. The CDR3 totals 13 residues. Looked up from germline, CDR1 is SNHLY and CDR2 is FYNNEI. DNA of the CDR3: TGTGCCAGCACTCGGGATACTAACACTGAAGCTTTCTTT. Protein: CASTRDTNTEAFF.

The CDR3 DNA reads as TGCGCCAGCAGAAGGACGGGGTCCGACTATGGCTACACCTTC. The encoded protein is CASRRTGSDYGYTF. The chain has TRBV5-1 and TRBJ1-2; D uncertain. The CDR3 runs to 14 residues. Per germline, CDR1 SGHRS and CDR2 YFSETQ. V was cut by 5 bases and J by 3 bases, with 14 bases left in between.

The sample holds one count of this clone. The chain combines TRBV7-9 with TRBJ2-5, with 9 nucleotides matching TRBD1. This CDR3 is 16 amino acids long. Germline CDR1 reads SEHNR; CDR2 reads FQNEAQ (reference sequence). The ends lost 4 bases at V and 2 bases at J; junction bases unmatched: 8. The CDR3 loop is CASSSHRGRVQETQYF. The CDR3, as DNA: TGTGCCAGCAGCTCGCACAGGGGGCGCGTTCAAGAGACCCAGTACTTC.

The chain joins TRBV5-6 to TRBJ1-5; unclear D gene. From germline, CDR1 is SGHDT and CDR2 YYEEEE. The CDR3 has 13 residues. Trimming removed 3 bases at V and 7 bases at J, with 11 bases between. DNA of the CDR3: TGTGCCAGCAGCTATGAGCCGGGACAGCCCCAGCATTTT. This gives the protein CASSYEPGQPQHF.

The V and J genes are TRBV27 and TRBJ2-7; TRBD2 might be the D (5 bases). Germline V gene lookup returns CDR1 MNHEY and CDR2 SMNVEV (reference sequence). V lost 5 bases to trimming and J lost 6 bases, with 17 bases between them. The CDR3 covers 14 residues. Written as DNA, the CDR3 is TGTGCCAGCAGTGGTCCCTGGGGTGCGGGCGAGCAGTACTTC. It translates to CASSGPWGAGEQYF.

The genes are TRBV5-1 and TRBJ2-2; 8 positions match TRBD1. The CDR3 contains 17 residues. V lost 4 bases to trimming and J lost 1 base; unmatched junction nucleotides: 9. The germline V gene encodes CDR1 SGHRS and CDR2 YFSETQ. In nucleotides, the CDR3 is TGCGCCAGCAGCGCACTAACAGGGGGAATGAACACCGGGGAGCTGTTTTTT. Translation: CASSALTGGMNTGELFF.

The chain uses TRBV6-1 and TRBJ2-7; TRBD2 aligns across 11 bases. Germline V gene data show CDR1 as MNHNS and CDR2 as SASEGT. CDR3 length: 15 amino acids. The trim removed 3 bases at V and 7 bases at J, leaving 8 bases unmatched. Written as DNA, the CDR3 is TGTGCCAGCAGTGACACGGGACTAGCGGCGGGGGAGCAGTACTTC. Protein sequence: CASSDTGLAAGEQYF.

On this clone: Other DNA sequences in this sample translate to the same CDR3. The rearrangement uses TRBV27 and TRBJ1-1, with D uncertain. There are 13 residues in the CDR3. V lost 2 bases, J lost 1 base, and 5 bases lay in between. Germline CDR1 is MNHEY and CDR2 is SMNVEV (reference sequence). The CDR3 loop is CASSLNRNTEAFF. The CDR3 coding sequence is TGTGCCAGCAGTTTAAACAGGAACACTGAAGCTTTCTTT.

The CDR3 protein is CASSQAEIGEQYF. The CDR3 nucleotides read TGTGCCAGCAGCCAAGCGGAGATCGGGGAGCAGTACTTC. This sequence joins TRBV3-1 (or the pseudogene TRBV3-2) and TRBJ2-7; D ambiguous. The CDR3 is 13 residues long. V was cut by 1 base and J by 7 bases, with 11 bases left in between. Germline lookup yields CDR1 LGHDT and CDR2 YNNKEL (reference sequence).

The rearrangement links TRBV4-1 to TRBJ1-2; TRBD1 matches at 8 bases. V was pared by 0 bases and J by 7 bases, with 4 bases of the junction left unmatched. The CDR3 is made up of 14 amino acids. The germline CDR1 and CDR2 sequences are MGHRA and YSYEKL. CDR3 DNA: TGCGCCAGCAGCCAAGAGGACAGGGTCCGTGGCTACACCTTC. Translating it yields CASSQEDRVRGYTF.

This clone appeared a single time. Other DNA sequences in the same sample also yield this CDR3. The chain couples TRBV28 to TRBJ1-6, with 8 bases that match TRBD1. V shed 2 bases and J 10 bases; nucleotides not matched to a gene: 7. CDR3 length: 15 residues. Germline CDR1 MDHEN, CDR2 SYDVKM. The CDR3 nucleotides are TGTGCCAGCAGTTTAGGGACAGGACTGAACTCACCCCTCCACTTT. Translating it yields CASSLGTGLNSPLHF.

The chain couples TRBV5-6 to TRBJ1-1, with 8 bases lining up with TRBD1. Germline V CDR1 and CDR2: SGHDT, YYEEEE. CDR3 length: 15 residues. The J segment lost 6 bases and the V segment lost 4 bases, leaving 11 bases of the junction unmatched. This chain's CDR3 is CASSARQGRYSEAFF. The CDR3, as DNA: TGTGCCAGCAGCGCACGACAGGGGCGATATTCTGAAGCTTTCTTT.

This chain links TRBV28 with TRBJ2-1; 9 positions agree with TRBD1. The CDR3 covers 20 residues. Per the germline V gene, CDR1 is MDHEN and CDR2 is SYDVKM. V shed 3 bases, J shed 2 bases, and the junction held 17 bases outside the gene matches. The CDR3 nucleotides read TGTGCCAGCAGTTTGTTCGAGGACAGGGGTATCCTGAGCCCCTACAATGAGCAGTTCTTC. Its translation is CASSLFEDRGILSPYNEQFF.

Turning to this clone: The sample has other DNA sequences that encode this CDR3 too. The chain carries TRBV5-1 and TRBJ2-5, with D hard to call. Germline V gives CDR1 SGHRS, CDR2 YFSETQ. The CDR3 has 13 residues. With 0 bases removed from V and 5 bases from J, the gap between germline ends came to 8 bases. The CDR3 DNA sequence: TGCGCCAGCAGCTTGGGACTGAGGGAGACCCAGTACTTC. Translation gives CASSLGLRETQYF.